This record looks at one T cell receptor (beta chain) sequence and its context. The data stem from a study of technical replicates of blood from a few donors. Germline V lookup: CDR1 MNHEY, CDR2 SMNVEV (reference sequence). This CDR3 comprises 16 residues. Trimming removed 5 bases from V and 7 bases from J; junction bases left unmatched: 14. Assay used: immunoSEQ multiplex PCR; TCRdb lists only in-frame clones, some missing. The table includes over 80,000 clones, about 95% detected once. Sequencing was done on a sample of T cells isolated from PBMCs. The clonotype was recovered from a human donor in good health. V is TRBV27 and J is TRBJ2-1; 7 bases line up with TRBD2. The CDR3 protein is CASSVIAGLGGNEQFF. Written as DNA, the CDR3 is TGTGCCAGCAGTGTTATAGCGGGCCTGGGAGGAAATGAGCAGTTCTTC.